The clone carrying this TCR beta chain was seen only once. Antigen: not known. These data originate in a study of beta chain features in type 1 diabetes. On the study more broadly: Examination covered under 120 million sorted cells spanning all samples.

General study findings and limits: Type 1 diabetes patients showed fewer insertions and more deletions at VDJ junctions. Patients with Type 1 diabetes showed moderately but significantly shorter TCRB CDR3s in all four CD4+ subsets.

The investigators reverse transcribed all of the isolated RNA, so they sequenced expressed TCRB transcripts. The assay was immunoSEQ multiplex PCR, and TCRdb's table has in-frame clones only and misses some. The table records about 150,000 clones, approximately 10% of them present only once. The junction had 4 bases not matched to a gene; V was cut back by 4 bases and J by 3 bases. The CDR3 contains 16 residues. Looked up from germline, CDR1 is SGHDT and CDR2 is YYEEEE. Specimen: central memory CD4+ T cells from blood. The clonotype originates from a man aged 18 to 30 in good health. The rearrangement joins TRBV5-6 to TRBJ1-6, with 10 bases lining up with TRBD1. This CDR3 is CASSGGQGVYNSPLHF. CDR3 DNA: TGTGCCAGCAGCGGCGGACAGGGGGTCTATAATTCACCCCTCCACTTT. The complete variable domain, with remaining parts taken from reference TRBV5-6 and TRBJ1-6, reads DAGVTQSPTHLIKTRGQQVTLRCSPKSGHDTVSWYQQALGQGPQFIFQYYEEEERQRGNFPDRFSGHQFPNYSSELNVNALLLGDSALYLCASSGGQGVYNSPLHFGNGTRLTVT.